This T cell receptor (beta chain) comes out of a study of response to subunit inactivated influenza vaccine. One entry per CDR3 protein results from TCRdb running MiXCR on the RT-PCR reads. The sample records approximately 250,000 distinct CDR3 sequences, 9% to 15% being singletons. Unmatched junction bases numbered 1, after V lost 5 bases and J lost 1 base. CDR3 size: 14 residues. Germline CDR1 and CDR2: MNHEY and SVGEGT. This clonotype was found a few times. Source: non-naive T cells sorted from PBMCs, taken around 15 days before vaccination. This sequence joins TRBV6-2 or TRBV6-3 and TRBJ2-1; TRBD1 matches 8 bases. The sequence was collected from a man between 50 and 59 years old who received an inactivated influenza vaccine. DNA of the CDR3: TGTGCCAGCAGTACAGGGGGTTCCTACAATGAGCAGTTCTTC. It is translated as CASSTGGSYNEQFF.